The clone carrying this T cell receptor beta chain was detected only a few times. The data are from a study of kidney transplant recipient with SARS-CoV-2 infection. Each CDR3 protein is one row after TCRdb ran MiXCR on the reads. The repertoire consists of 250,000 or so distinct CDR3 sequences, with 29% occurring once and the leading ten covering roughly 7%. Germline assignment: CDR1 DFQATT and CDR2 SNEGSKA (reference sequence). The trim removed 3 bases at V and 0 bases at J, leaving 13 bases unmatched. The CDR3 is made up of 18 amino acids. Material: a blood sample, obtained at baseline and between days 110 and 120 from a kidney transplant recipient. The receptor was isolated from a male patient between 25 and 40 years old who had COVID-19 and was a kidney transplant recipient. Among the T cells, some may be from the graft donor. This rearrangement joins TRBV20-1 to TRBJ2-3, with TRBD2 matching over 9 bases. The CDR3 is CSARAHREAGGSTDTQYF. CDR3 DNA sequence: TGCAGTGCTAGGGCCCACAGGGAAGCGGGAGGAAGCACAGATACGCAGTATTTT.